These T cell receptor beta chains were read from a single sample in a study of T cell clones after liver transplantation. TCRdb's table, derived via immunoSEQ multiplex PCR, lists solely in-frame clones and lacks some. The data contain 6,000 to 9,000 clones, 75% to 85% of them singletons. Sequencing was performed on CD8+ T cells from blood, taken before liver transplant. Receptors originate from a human donor who received a liver transplant. CDR3s include the opening cysteine and the closing phenylalanine or tryptophan. D genes are given only for firm matches. Not all rows give a size; the values are once, few, many and, for expanded clones, a class.

d_call	v_call	clone_size	j_call	cdr3_aa	cdr3_nt
.	TRBV30	.	TRBJ1-6	CAWSTSGYNSPLHF	TGTGCCTGGAGTACCTCAGGGTATAATTCACCCCTCCACTTT
.	TRBV7-9	.	TRBJ1-3	CASGPDNRRNTIYF	TGTGCCAGCGGACCCGACAATAGGAGGAACACCATATATTTT
.	TRBV9	.	TRBJ1-6	CASSVGGSYNSPLHF	TGTGCCAGCAGCGTCGGGGGCTCCTATAATTCACCCCTCCACTTT
TRBD2	TRBV10-3	.	TRBJ2-7	CAISELTSGGAVDEQYF	TGTGCCATCAGTGAGCTTACTAGCGGGGGGGCTGTCGACGAGCAGTACTTC
.	TRBV21-1	.	TRBJ1-5	CASSTIRRQEKNQPQHF	TGTGCCAGCAGCACAATAAGGAGGCAGGAGAAGAATCAGCCCCAGCATTTT
TRBD2	TRBV5-1	few	TRBJ2-1	CASSLVRTSGDLSYNEQFF	TGCGCCAGCAGCTTGGTAAGGACTAGCGGGGACCTCTCCTACAATGAGCAGTTCTTC
.	TRBV7-9	.	TRBJ2-3	CASSPEGGGLKSDTQYF	TGTGCCAGCAGCCCCGAAGGGGGGGGCTTGAAGTCAGATACGCAGTATTTT
.	TRBV9	.	TRBJ2-3	CASSVEGADTDTQYF	TGTGCCAGCAGCGTAGAAGGGGCCGACACAGATACGCAGTATTTT
.	TRBV18	once	TRBJ1-1	CASSPAGAEAFF	TGTGCCAGCTCACCGGCGGGAGCTGAAGCTTTCTTT
.	TRBV27	.	TRBJ2-5	CASSLNGADETQYF	TGTGCCAGCAGTTTGAATGGGGCTGATGAGACCCAGTACTTC
.	TRBV19	.	TRBJ1-6	CASSLSQLGALSPLHF	TGTGCCAGTAGCCTCAGCCAGTTGGGGGCCCTTTCACCCCTCCACTTT
.	TRBV7-9	once	TRBJ2-3	CASSFQPTGTHTDTQYF	TGTGCCAGCAGCTTTCAGCCAACAGGGACCCACACAGATACGCAGTATTTT
TRBD1	TRBV23-1	.	TRBJ2-2	CASSRNGQGVTGELFF	TGCGCCAGCAGTCGCAACGGACAGGGTGTAACCGGGGAGCTGTTTTTT
.	TRBV9	.	TRBJ2-5	CASSGGPRETQYF	TGTGCCAGCAGCGGCGGGCCTCGGGAGACCCAGTACTTC
TRBD1	TRBV28	medium-sized	TRBJ2-7	CASSEQGAFEQYF	TGTGCCAGCAGTGAACAGGGGGCTTTCGAGCAGTACTTC
TRBD1	TRBV4-1	.	TRBJ2-7	CASTQETGAYEQYF	TGCGCCAGCACCCAAGAGACAGGGGCCTACGAGCAGTACTTC
.	TRBV19	once	TRBJ1-1	CASSITEGTEAFF	TGTGCCAGTTCCATCACGGAGGGCACTGAAGCTTTCTTT
.	TRBV16	.	TRBJ1-6	CASSLPSGQNNSPLHF	TGTGCCAGCAGCCTGCCTAGCGGTCAGAATAATTCACCCCTCCACTTT
TRBD1	TRBV27	.	TRBJ1-2	CASAEIQGAAGYTF	TGTGCCAGCGCTGAAATCCAGGGGGCGGCTGGCTACACCTTC
.	TRBV4-1	.	TRBJ2-7	CASSLGGSGGSRGEQYF	TGCGCCAGCAGCCTCGGTGGGTCGGGGGGGTCCAGGGGGGAGCAGTACTTC